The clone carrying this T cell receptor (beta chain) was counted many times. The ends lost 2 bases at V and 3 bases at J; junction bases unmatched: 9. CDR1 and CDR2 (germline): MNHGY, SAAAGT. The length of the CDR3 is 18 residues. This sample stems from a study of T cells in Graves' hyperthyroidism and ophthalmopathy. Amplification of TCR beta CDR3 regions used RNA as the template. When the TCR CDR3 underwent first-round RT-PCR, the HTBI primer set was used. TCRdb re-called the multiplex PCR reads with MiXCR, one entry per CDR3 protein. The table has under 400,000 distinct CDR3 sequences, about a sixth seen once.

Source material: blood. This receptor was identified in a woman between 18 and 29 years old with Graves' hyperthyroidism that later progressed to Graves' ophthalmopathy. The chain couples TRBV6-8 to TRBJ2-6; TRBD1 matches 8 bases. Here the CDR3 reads CASSYRTGSFGGANVLTF. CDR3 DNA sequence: TGTGCCAGCAGTTACCGGACAGGGAGCTTTGGTGGGGCCAACGTCCTGACTTTC.